These 21 T cell receptor beta chains came from one sample sequenced in a study of blood T cell repertoires in COVID-19. Profiling relied on immunoSEQ multiplex PCR, and the TCRdb table lists in-frame clones only, not all of them. Of roughly 230,000 clones in the sample, around 84% were seen once. The specimen was peripheral blood. All receptors derive from a woman older than 75 with COVID-19, enrolled during active disease.

The CDR3 region is CASSLGTEYEQFF. As DNA, the CDR3 is TGTGCCAGCAGCTTGGGGACAGAGTATGAGCAGTTCTTC. The chain has TRBV11-3 and TRBJ2-1; 7 bases map to TRBD1. Per germline, CDR1 SGHNT and CDR2 YENEEA. J was trimmed by 8 bases and V by 3 bases; bases with no gene match: 4. The CDR3 is 13 amino acids. The full variable domain, completed using reference TRBV11-3 and TRBJ2-1, is EAGVVQSPRYKIIEKKQPVAFWCNPISGHNTLYWYLQNLGQGPELLIRYENEEAVDDSQLPKDRFSAERLKGVDSTLKIQPAELGDSAVYLCASSLGTEYEQFFGPGTRLTVL.

This chain joins TRBV4-1 and TRBJ2-5; a possible D gene is TRBD2 (7 bases). The CDR3 has 18 amino acids. Germline loops: CDR1 MGHRA, CDR2 YSYEKL. Trimming left V 1 base short and J 4 bases short, with 22 bases between. The CDR3 nucleotides are TGCGCCAGCAGCCAAGGGATCGTTTCGGGGGGCTGGGGAGAGACCCAGTACTTC. Encoded protein: CASSQGIVSGGWGETQYF.

V and J are TRBV29-1 and TRBJ2-2, with 9 bases aligning to TRBD1. Germline CDR1 is SQVTM and CDR2 is ANQGSEA. The CDR3 sequence is 14 residues long. The V gene end was trimmed by 4 bases and the J gene end by 2 bases; junction bases not matched to a gene: 2. The CDR3 nucleotides read TGCAGCGTTGTGGGACAGGGAAACACCGGGGAGCTGTTTTTT. This encodes CSVVGQGNTGELFF.

The chain uses TRBV7-2 and TRBJ1-1; the D is unclear. The germline V and J ends were trimmed by 1 base and 2 bases, with 11 bases remaining between them. Germline values: CDR1 SGHTA, CDR2 FQGNSA. This CDR3 spans 15 amino acids. Here the CDR3 reads CASSLEAGRNTEAFF. The CDR3 DNA follows: TGTGCCAGCAGCTTAGAAGCGGGCCGAAACACTGAAGCTTTCTTT.

The chain employs TRBV10-3 and TRBJ1-1; TRBD1 might be the D (5 bases). Germline assignment: CDR1 ENHRY and CDR2 SYGVKD. Trimming left V 11 bases short and J 1 base short, with 14 bases between. There are 13 residues in the CDR3. Here the CDR3 reads CAAQGVSNTEAFF. The CDR3 region has the DNA TGTGCCGCCCAGGGTGTTTCGAACACTGAAGCTTTCTTT.

This clone was recorded once. This chain connects TRBV5-1 to TRBJ2-2; 9 bases agree with TRBD1. Trimming took 7 bases from V and 7 from J; bases not matched to a gene: 8. This CDR3 contains 14 residues. The germline gives CDR1 SGHRS, CDR2 YFSETQ. The CDR3 DNA reads as TGCGCCAGCCATGCGGGACAGGGAAACGGGGAGCTGTTTTTT. Translation: CASHAGQGNGELFF.

In this sample, this clone turned up once. This sequence joins TRBV6-5 and TRBJ1-2; the match to TRBD1 covers 7 bases. The J segment lost 5 bases and the V segment lost 2 bases, leaving 5 bases of the junction unmatched. The CDR3 has 14 amino acids. Germline CDR1 reads MNHEY; CDR2 reads SVGAGI. For the CDR3, the DNA is TGTGCCAGCAGTTACGGGGACAGCCTGTATGGCTACACCTTC. Protein sequence: CASSYGDSLYGYTF.

This rearrangement joins TRBV3-1 (or the pseudogene TRBV3-2) to TRBJ2-2, with D hard to call. The length of the CDR3 is 15 residues. Trimming stripped 4 bases from V and 4 bases from J, with 13 bases between. Germline V gene sequence: CDR1 LGHDT, CDR2 YNNKEL (reference sequence). The CDR3: CASSRGRISTGELFF. The CDR3 DNA reads as TGTGCCAGCAGCCGCGGCAGAATAAGCACCGGGGAGCTGTTTTTT.

The chain links TRBV19 to TRBJ2-2; TRBD1 matches at 9 bases. Germline lookup yields CDR1 LNHDA and CDR2 SQIVND (reference sequence). This CDR3 is 21 amino acids long. J was trimmed by 0 bases and V by 5 bases; bases with no gene match: 19. The CDR3 bases are TGTGCCAGTAGTTTTGGACAGGGGATCTTTTCCTACCCTTCGAACACCGGGGAGCTGTTTTTT. It encodes CASSFGQGIFSYPSNTGELFF.

The rearrangement uses TRBV27 and TRBJ2-4, with D hard to call. There are 16 residues in the CDR3. CDR1 and CDR2 from the germline V gene are MNHEY and SMNVEV (reference sequence). The V end was cut by 2 bases, the J end by 0 bases, with 11 bases between. For the CDR3, the DNA is TGTGCCAGCAGTTTAGGTGTCTCCGGAGCCAAAAACATTCAGTACTTC. Its translation: CASSLGVSGAKNIQYF.

The rearrangement uses TRBV6-5 and TRBJ1-5; 7 nucleotides align to TRBD1. Germline-derived CDR1 and CDR2 are MNHEY and SVGAGI. The CDR3 is 14 amino acids. The V gene end was trimmed by 4 bases and the J gene end by 5 bases; junction bases not matched to a gene: 5. CDR3 DNA: TGTGCCAGCAGTTTAGGACAGGATTATCAGCCCCAGCATTTT. As protein: CASSLGQDYQPQHF.

The chain joins TRBV7-2 to TRBJ2-3; D is unresolved. The CDR3 loop spans 14 amino acids. The V end lost 0 bases, the J end lost 2 bases, and 6 bases lay between the germline ends. Germline lookup yields CDR1 SGHTA and CDR2 FQGNSA. CDR3 nucleotides: TGTGCCAGCAGCTTAGCTTACTCCACAGATACGCAGTATTTT. This translates into CASSLAYSTDTQYF. Complete variable domain (other parts from reference TRBV7-2 and TRBJ2-3): GAGVSQSPSNKVTEKGKDVELRCDPISGHTALYWYRQSLGQGLEFLIYFQGNSAPDKSGLPSDRFSAERTGGSVSTLTIQRTQQEDSAVYLCASSLAYSTDTQYFGPGTRLTVL.

The chain couples TRBV24-1 to TRBJ2-1; 7 bases match TRBD1. The CDR3 runs 13 residues. Germline V gene data show CDR1 as KGHDR and CDR2 as SFDVKD. J gave up 9 bases and V 4 bases, and 5 bases lay outside the gene matches. The DNA for the CDR3 is TGTGCCACCAGTGAAACAGGGGTTGGTGAGCAGTTCTTC. It is translated as CATSETGVGEQFF.

This chain connects TRBV4-1 to TRBJ2-4; D unclear. From germline, CDR1 is MGHRA and CDR2 YSYEKL. The CDR3 runs 15 residues. Trimming removed 4 bases from V and 0 bases from J, with 10 bases in between. CDR3 residues: CASSLDSVAKNIQYF. DNA for the CDR3: TGCGCCAGCAGCCTTGACTCCGTAGCCAAAAACATTCAGTACTTC.

The gene calls are TRBV2 and TRBJ2-3; D unresolved. V dropped 6 bases and J dropped 3 bases, with 13 bases sitting between them. CDR3 length: 14 amino acids. Germline loops: CDR1 SNHLY, CDR2 FYNNEI. CDR3 nucleotides: TGTGCCAGCAGGGCCCCAGGTCTTACAGATACGCAGTATTTT. Amino acid sequence: CASRAPGLTDTQYF.

V is TRBV7-9 and J is TRBJ2-2; D remains ambiguous. From germline, CDR1 is SEHNR and CDR2 FQNEAQ (reference sequence). This CDR3 spans 14 amino acids. Trimming pared 5 bases from V and 4 bases from J, leaving 11 bases between. CDR3 region: CASSLISITGELFF. CDR3 DNA: TGTGCCAGCAGCCTAATAAGTATCACCGGGGAGCTGTTTTTT.

As concerns this clone: This specimen includes other DNA sequences encoding the same CDR3. This chain links TRBV19 with TRBJ1-1; TRBD1 matches at 7 bases. Unmatched junction bases numbered 8, after V lost 6 bases and J lost 4 bases. From germline, CDR1 is LNHDA and CDR2 SQIVND (reference sequence). This CDR3 comprises 14 residues. CDR3 bases: TGTGCCAGTAGCCTTCGACAGGGTGGCACTGAAGCTTTCTTT. Residues: CASSLRQGGTEAFF.

This chain uses TRBV5-1 with TRBJ2-5; TRBD2 matches 12 bases. The CDR3 is 17 residues long. Trimming cost V 3 bases and J 4 bases; bases outside gene matches: 10. Germline CDR1 reads SGHRS; CDR2 reads YFSETQ. CDR3 bases: TGCGCCAGCAGCTCCGGACTAGCGGGGATTGCGATAGAGACCCAGTACTTC. This sequence encodes CASSSGLAGIAIETQYF. Filled out from reference TRBV5-1 and TRBJ2-5, the complete variable domain reads KAGVTQTPRYLIKTRGQQVTLSCSPISGHRSVSWYQQTPGQGLQFLFEYFSETQRNKGNFPGRFSGRQFSNSRSEMNVSTLELGDSALYLCASSSGLAGIAIETQYFGPGTRLLVL.

The chain combines TRBV19 with TRBJ2-7, with D perhaps matching TRBD2 (6 bases). The V end was cut by 5 bases, the J end by 1 base, with 21 bases between. This CDR3 comprises 17 residues. Germline V gives CDR1 LNHDA, CDR2 SQIVND (reference sequence). In nucleotides, the CDR3 is TGTGCCAGTAGTCCAATCCCTCGTAGCGGAGAATCCTACGAGCAGTACTTC. This translates into CASSPIPRSGESYEQYF.

The rearrangement links TRBV7-6 to TRBJ2-7; D call uncertain. Germline CDR1 is SGHVS and CDR2 is FNYEAQ. This CDR3 region has 11 residues. The V end lost 7 bases, the J end lost 3 bases, and 7 bases lay between the germline ends. Here the CDR3 DNA reads TGTGCCAGCACGAGTGGCTACGAGCAGTACTTC. Protein product: CASTSGYEQYF. The whole variable domain, remainder taken from reference TRBV7-6 and TRBJ2-7, is GAGVSQSPRYKVTKRGQDVALRCDPISGHVSLYWYRQALGQGPEFLTYFNYEAQQDKSGLPNDRFSAERPEGSISTLTIQRTEQRDSAMYRCASTSGYEQYFGPGTRLTVT.

This clone came up once. The J gene is TRBJ2-6, the V gene TRBV2; unclear D gene. The CDR3 contains 15 residues. Germline assignment: CDR1 SNHLY and CDR2 FYNNEI. Trimming took 3 bases from V and 0 from J, leaving 6 bases between them. As DNA, the CDR3 is TGTGCCAGCAGTGACACCAGCTCTGGGGCCAACGTCCTGACTTTC. Its translation: CASSDTSSGANVLTF.